One and the same sample provided the 27 T cell receptor beta chains below, sequenced in a study of T cells after posttransplantation cyclophosphamide. Some clones are missing from TCRdb's copy, which holds only in-frame ones; the method was immunoSEQ multiplex PCR. The repertoire consists of 25,000 to 35,000 clones, none detected only once. The sequenced sample consisted of PBMCs. These receptors were obtained from an older woman in good health, CMV-negative, and a related stem cell transplant donor.

This clone was counted many times. Germline and junction disagree at one end, which may indicate a read error. The V gene is TRBV4-1, the J gene TRBJ2-5, with TRBD2 matching 7 bases. In germline, CDR1 is MGHRA, CDR2 YSYEKL. This CDR3 comprises 17 residues. The CDR3 DNA sequence: TGCACCAGCAGCCAAGACCAGGCAAGGACTAGACGGCGGACCCAGTACTTC. Its protein is CTSSQDQARTRRRTQYF.

The table lists this clone with many counts. The chain carries TRBV4-2 and TRBJ2-1; 9 bases agree with TRBD2. The CDR3 loop spans 15 amino acids. In germline, CDR1 is LGHNA, CDR2 YNFKEQ. Trimming removed 4 bases from V and 7 bases from J; junction bases left unmatched: 8. CDR3 in amino acids: CASSPRGGAENEQFF. CDR3 sequence (DNA): TGTGCCAGCAGCCCCCGCGGGGGGGCGGAGAATGAGCAGTTCTTC.

This clone showed up many times. The J gene is TRBJ2-2, the V gene TRBV5-4, with a tentative D call TRBD1 (6 bases). Per the germline V gene, CDR1 is SGHNT and CDR2 is YYREEE (reference sequence). Between the trimmed V and J ends, which lost 2 bases and 4 bases, there was a span of 9 bases. There are 14 residues in the CDR3. The DNA for the CDR3 is TGTGCCAGCAGCTTAAAAGGGGGCACCGGGGAGCTGTTTTTT. The encoded protein is CASSLKGGTGELFF. Filled out from reference TRBV5-4 and TRBJ2-2, the complete variable domain reads ETGVTQSPTHLIKTRGQQVTLRCSSQSGHNTVSWYQQALGQGPQFIFQYYREEENGRGNFPPRFSGLQFPNYSSELNVNALELDDSALYLCASSLKGGTGELFFGEGSRLTVL.

This clone was picked up many times. The chain joins TRBV6-1 to TRBJ1-1; D remains ambiguous. CDR3 length: 14 residues. Per germline, CDR1 MNHNS and CDR2 SASEGT. The V end lost 6 bases, the J end lost 1 base, and 12 bases lay between the germline ends. CDR3 in amino acids: CASRTQSKNTEAFF. CDR3 nucleotide sequence: TGTGCCAGCAGGACACAATCGAAGAACACTGAAGCTTTCTTT.

This clone showed up just a few times. The chain is built from TRBV7-9 and TRBJ1-5, with a tentative D call TRBD1 (5 bases). The germline CDR1 and CDR2 sequences are SEHNR and FQNEAQ (reference sequence). V was clipped by 5 bases and J by 7 bases, with 18 bases between them. CDR3 length: 15 residues. The CDR3 bases are TGTGCCAGCAGCCCTGGGGTCCAGGGAGGACAGCCCCAGCATTTT. This sequence encodes CASSPGVQGGQPQHF.

This clone was seen only a few times. This chain links TRBV7-8 with TRBJ2-4; D may be TRBD1 (6 bases). Between the trimmed V and J ends, which lost 1 base and 0 bases, there was a span of 16 bases. Germline lookup yields CDR1 SGHVS and CDR2 FQNEAQ. This CDR3 is 18 amino acids long. The CDR3 DNA is TGTGCCAGCAGCTTAGGGGGGCGGAGTACACTAGCCAAAAACATTCAGTACTTC. As protein: CASSLGGRSTLAKNIQYF. The full variable domain, rest sourced from reference TRBV7-8 and TRBJ2-4, is GAGVSQSPRYKVAKRGQDVALRCDPISGHVSLFWYQQALGQGPEFLTYFQNEAQLDKSGLPSDRFFAERPEGSVSTLKIQRTQQEDSAVYLCASSLGGRSTLAKNIQYFGAGTRLSVL.

This clone was seen repeatedly, ten times or more. The chain uses TRBV28 and TRBJ2-6, with 7 bases identical to TRBD1. This CDR3 region has 15 residues. Germline-derived CDR1 and CDR2 are MDHEN and SYDVKM. With 4 bases clipped from V and 3 bases from J, the junction kept 3 bases outside the gene matches. The CDR3 is CASSSTGSGANVLTF. CDR3 DNA sequence: TGTGCCAGCAGTTCGACAGGGAGTGGGGCCAACGTCCTGACTTTC. The variable domain in full, completed from reference TRBV28 and TRBJ2-6, reads DVKVTQSSRYLVKRTGEKVFLECVQDMDHENMFWYRQDPGLGLRLIYFSYDVKMKEKGDIPEGYSVSREKKERFSLILESASTNQTSMYLCASSSTGSGANVLTFGAGSRLTVL.

The sample holds a few counts of this clone. This chain links TRBV12-3 or TRBV12-4 with TRBJ2-3; TRBD2 matches at 10 bases. This CDR3 region has 14 residues. With 5 bases clipped from V and 5 bases from J, the junction kept 4 bases outside the gene matches. The CDR3 loop reads CASSPRLAGDTQYF. In DNA, the CDR3 is TGTGCCAGCAGTCCCCGACTAGCGGGAGATACGCAGTATTTT.

This clone was observed many times. J is TRBJ1-1 and V is TRBV4-2, with D tentatively TRBD1 (5 bases). The CDR3 runs to 13 residues. The V gene lost 6 bases and the J gene lost 3 bases, with 11 bases spanning the gap. Looked up from germline, CDR1 is LGHNA and CDR2 is YNFKEQ. In nucleotides, the CDR3 is TGTGCCAGCAGTGGGGGGAGCGACACTGAAGCTTTCTTT. Its protein is CASSGGSDTEAFF.

This clone was recorded many times. The chain links TRBV5-6 to TRBJ2-6; 8 bases match TRBD2. V was pared by 4 bases and J by 4 bases, with 4 bases of the junction left unmatched. Germline lookup yields CDR1 SGHDT and CDR2 YYEEEE. The CDR3 runs to 15 residues. The CDR3 region is CASSLIAGGANVLTF. The CDR3 DNA reads TGTGCCAGCAGCCTGATAGCGGGAGGGGCCAACGTCCTGACTTTC.

The chain recombines TRBV5-6 with TRBJ2-2; 8 bases fit TRBD1. Germline lookup yields CDR1 SGHDT and CDR2 YYEEEE. This CDR3 comprises 16 residues. The trim removed 5 bases at V and 4 bases at J, leaving 10 bases unmatched. The CDR3 is CASRGSDRVGTGELFF. The CDR3 DNA sequence: TGTGCCAGCAGGGGATCGGACAGGGTGGGCACCGGGGAGCTGTTTTTT.

This clone was seen ten or more times. The chain links TRBV28 to TRBJ1-5; 8 bases line up with TRBD1. V gave up 6 bases and J gave up 0 bases; unmatched junction bases: 10. Germline CDR1 MDHEN, CDR2 SYDVKM. The CDR3 is made up of 17 amino acids. The CDR3 DNA follows: TGTGCCAGCAGGAAACCGGGACAGGAGTTTAGCAATCAGCCCCAGCATTTT. It codes for CASRKPGQEFSNQPQHF.

This clone was seen ten or more times. The gene calls are TRBV6-5 and TRBJ1-6; D is unclear. This CDR3 has 13 amino acids. Germline lookup yields CDR1 MNHEY and CDR2 SVGAGI. Trimming cost V 6 bases and J 7 bases, with 10 bases left between them. CDR3 amino acids: CASRVQSNSPLHF. Written as DNA, the CDR3 is TGTGCCAGCAGAGTACAGAGCAATTCACCCCTCCACTTT.

The J gene is TRBJ2-3, the V gene TRBV9; D ambiguous. The CDR3 is 14 amino acids. Germline loops: CDR1 SGDLS, CDR2 YYNGEE. V shed 0 bases and J shed 3 bases, with 8 bases lying between them. The CDR3 bases are TGTGCCAGCAGCGTAGATGGTGCGACAGATACGCAGTATTTT. This translates into CASSVDGATDTQYF.

The table lists this clone with many counts. The J gene is TRBJ2-4, the V gene TRBV19, with 9 positions matching TRBD1. The V segment lost 7 bases and the J segment 3 bases; nucleotides outside the gene matches: 13. The V gene's germline CDR1 is LNHDA and CDR2 SQIVND (reference sequence). This CDR3 is 17 amino acids long. The CDR3 loop is CASTQERTGAGKNIQYF. In nucleotides, the CDR3 is TGTGCCAGTACCCAGGAGAGGACAGGGGCAGGCAAAAACATTCAGTACTTC.

In its sample, this clone was seen many times. The rearrangement joins TRBV5-1 to TRBJ2-7; 13 nucleotides match TRBD2. V shed 5 bases, J shed 6 bases, and the junction held 5 bases outside the gene matches. This CDR3 has 14 amino acids. CDR1 and CDR2 from the germline V gene are SGHRS and YFSETQ. DNA of the CDR3: TGCGCCAGCAGTGAACTAGCGGGAGGGCGCGAGCAGTACTTC. Protein product: CASSELAGGREQYF.

This clone was counted at least ten times. V gene TRBV11-3 combines with J gene TRBJ1-5; no reliable D call. Germline V CDR1 and CDR2: SGHNT, YENEEA. The ends were cut back, 6 bases at V and 2 bases at J, with 11 bases in the middle. The CDR3 contains 14 residues. The CDR3 nucleotides are TGTGCCAGCAGGCCCAGAAGGGGCAATCAGCCCCAGCATTTT. It encodes CASRPRRGNQPQHF.

This chain's CDR3 is CASSEDRGNEQYF. CDR3 nucleotide sequence: TGTGCCAGCAGTGAAGATAGGGGCAACGAGCAGTACTTC. The gene calls are TRBV6-1 and TRBJ2-7; a weak D match, TRBD1 (5 bases). CDR1 and CDR2 (germline): MNHNS, SASEGT. Trimming shortened V by 1 base and J by 5 bases, and 9 bases separated the two germline ends. The length of the CDR3 is 13 residues.

At least ten counts were recorded for this clone. This chain links TRBV6-4 with TRBJ2-1; TRBD2 agrees at 8 bases. The CDR3 is 15 amino acids. The V and J ends lost 0 bases and 6 bases, in that order; junction bases with no gene match: 4. Germline CDR1 reads MRHNA; CDR2 reads SNTAGT. CDR3 coding DNA: TGTGCCAGCAGTGACTCTAGCGGGGTCGGCAATGAGCAGTTCTTC. Amino acid sequence: CASSDSSGVGNEQFF.

This clone was observed a few times. This rearrangement joins TRBV15 to TRBJ1-4; 8 bases are a match to TRBD1. Looked up from germline, CDR1 is LNHNV and CDR2 is YYDKDF (reference sequence). Trimming took 0 bases from V and 8 from J; bases not matched to a gene: 8. CDR3 size: 16 residues. The CDR3, as DNA: TGTGCCACCAGCAGAGACAACAGGGGGGGAGAGGAAAAACTGTTTTTT. Encoded protein: CATSRDNRGGEEKLFF.

This clone has ten or more counts. The chain carries TRBV19 and TRBJ1-2; 8 positions match TRBD1. The length of the CDR3 is 14 residues. The V gene's germline CDR1 is LNHDA and CDR2 SQIVND (reference sequence). The junction had 8 bases not matched to a gene; V was cut back by 7 bases and J by 4 bases. CDR3 sequence reads: CASIGTGGFYGYTF. The CDR3 nucleotides are TGTGCCAGTATCGGTACAGGGGGATTCTATGGCTACACCTTC.

In this sample, this clone turned up many times. The chain is built from TRBV12-3 or TRBV12-4 and TRBJ1-1; tentatively, D is TRBD1 (5 bases). The CDR3 spans 13 residues. Trimming removed 6 bases at V and 0 bases at J, with 8 bases between. The CDR3 sequence: CASSQDMNTEAFF. In DNA, the CDR3 is TGTGCCAGCAGCCAGGACATGAACACTGAAGCTTTCTTT.

This clone was counted only a few times. V and J are TRBV18 and TRBJ1-5; TRBD1 might be the D (5 bases). This CDR3 spans 15 amino acids. The germline CDR1 and CDR2 sequences are KGHSH and LQKENI. V lost 6 bases to trimming and J lost 6 bases, with 18 bases between them. CDR3 coding DNA: TGTGCCAGCTCCCGCGGGGTAGGTAGGGGTCAGCCCCAGCATTTT. Translated: CASSRGVGRGQPQHF.

This clone was detected a few times. The CDR3 loop reads CSAVGLREQFF. The CDR3 coding sequence is TGCAGTGCTGTCGGGTTACGTGAGCAGTTCTTC. The chain joins TRBV20-1 to TRBJ2-1; no clear D. From germline, CDR1 is DFQATT and CDR2 SNEGSKA (reference sequence). CDR3 size: 11 residues. Deletions cut 5 bases from V and 9 bases from J, with 11 bases between.

This chain links TRBV7-3 with TRBJ2-3, with 8 bases lining up with TRBD2. Trimming removed 9 bases from V and 5 bases from J; junction bases left unmatched: 13. The CDR3 length is 15 residues. CDR1 and CDR2 from the germline V gene are SGHTA and FQGTGA. The DNA of the CDR3 is TGTGCCAGTCGACCCGGGGGGGCCGGGGGAGATACGCAGTATTTT. It encodes CASRPGGAGGDTQYF.

This clone has only a few counts. J is TRBJ2-3 and V is TRBV9; the match to TRBD2 covers 11 bases. The ends lost 3 bases at V and 0 bases at J; junction bases unmatched: 15. Germline assignment: CDR1 SGDLS and CDR2 YYNGEE. The CDR3 loop spans 20 amino acids. CDR3: CASSAQSSGRAELSTDTQYF. CDR3 DNA: TGTGCCAGCAGCGCTCAGAGTAGCGGGAGGGCCGAATTAAGCACAGATACGCAGTATTTT.

The gene calls are TRBV6-5 and TRBJ1-2, with TRBD1 identical over 8 bases. The germline V gene encodes CDR1 MNHEY and CDR2 SVGAGI. V trimming: 10 bases; J trimming: 6 bases; junction bases outside the gene matches: 10. This CDR3 is 13 amino acids long. As DNA, the CDR3 is TGTGCCATCCAGGGGCAGGGGGCGGATGGCTACACCTTC. This encodes CAIQGQGADGYTF.